Listed below are T cell receptor beta chains from one sample, sequenced in a study of shared clonotypes between healthy human individuals. Measured with immunoSEQ multiplex PCR; TCRdb has only the in-frame clones, and not every one. Of under 1,900,000 clones listed, about 98.5% are singletons. Sequencing was performed on naive CD4+ T cells sorted from blood. Receptors originate from a man aged 25-45 years in good health. Each CDR3 is given with its conserved first and last residue. Each record gives: J gene, D gene, V gene, clone size, CDR3 protein, CDR3 DNA. D genes are given only for firm matches. Clone size is shown for a subset of rows, as once, few, many or a class of expanded clone.

j_gene: TRBJ2-1
d_gene: TRBD2
v_gene: TRBV5-8
abundance: .
CDR3aa: CASSEAGTRAYNEQFF
CDR3nt: TGTGCCAGCTCAGAGGCCGGGACTAGGGCTTACAATGAGCAGTTCTTC

j_gene: TRBJ2-7
d_gene: .
v_gene: TRBV9
abundance: .
CDR3aa: CASSVAVGAAYEQYF
CDR3nt: TGTGCCAGCAGCGTAGCTGTGGGGGCCGCCTACGAGCAGTACTTC

j_gene: TRBJ2-3
d_gene: .
v_gene: TRBV5-1
abundance: .
CDR3aa: CASSSGRGGADTQYF
CDR3nt: TGCGCCAGCAGCTCGGGACGAGGAGGGGCAGATACGCAGTATTTT

j_gene: TRBJ2-1
d_gene: TRBD2
v_gene: TRBV5-1
abundance: .
CDR3aa: CASSLGPRAGEINEQFF
CDR3nt: TGCGCCAGCAGCTTGGGGCCTCGAGCGGGAGAGATCAATGAGCAGTTCTTC

j_gene: TRBJ2-1
d_gene: .
v_gene: TRBV6-5
abundance: .
CDR3aa: CASSYGALSYNEQFF
CDR3nt: TGTGCCAGCAGTTACGGCGCGCTCTCCTACAATGAGCAGTTCTTC

j_gene: TRBJ2-7
d_gene: .
v_gene: TRBV7-8
abundance: .
CDR3aa: CASSSGSGYEQYF
CDR3nt: TGTGCCAGCAGCTCCGGTTCGGGATACGAGCAGTACTTC

j_gene: TRBJ2-3
d_gene: TRBD2
v_gene: TRBV18
abundance: once
CDR3aa: CASSSGLAGGSTDTQYF
CDR3nt: TGTGCCAGCTCATCCGGACTAGCGGGAGGCAGCACAGATACGCAGTATTTT

j_gene: TRBJ1-2
d_gene: .
v_gene: TRBV11-1
abundance: .
CDR3aa: CASSARANYGYTF
CDR3nt: TGTGCCAGCAGCGCCAGGGCGAACTATGGCTACACCTTC

j_gene: TRBJ1-2
d_gene: .
v_gene: TRBV9
abundance: .
CDR3aa: CASTPGGGNYGYTF
CDR3nt: TGTGCCAGCACCCCTGGGGGAGGGAACTATGGCTACACCTTC

j_gene: TRBJ1-3
d_gene: .
v_gene: TRBV28
abundance: .
CDR3aa: CASSFRDLGSGNTIYF
CDR3nt: TGTGCCAGCAGTTTTAGGGATTTAGGCTCTGGAAACACCATATATTTT

j_gene: TRBJ2-3
d_gene: TRBD2
v_gene: TRBV25-1
abundance: .
CDR3aa: CASSELAGGSDTQYF
CDR3nt: TGTGCCAGCAGTGAGTTAGCGGGAGGCTCAGATACGCAGTATTTT

j_gene: TRBJ1-2
d_gene: TRBD1
v_gene: TRBV27
abundance: .
CDR3aa: CASSLKPLPAGGLEGYTF
CDR3nt: TGTGCCAGCAGTTTAAAGCCCCTCCCGGCAGGGGGCTTAGAGGGCTACACCTTC

j_gene: TRBJ2-7
d_gene: .
v_gene: TRBV11-3
abundance: .
CDR3aa: CASSLTGDGTYEQYF
CDR3nt: TGTGCCAGCAGCTTAACCGGGGACGGAACCTACGAGCAGTACTTC

j_gene: TRBJ2-3
d_gene: .
v_gene: TRBV5-1
abundance: .
CDR3aa: CASSLSGKSTDTQYF
CDR3nt: TGCGCCAGCAGCTTATCCGGGAAAAGCACAGATACGCAGTATTTT

j_gene: TRBJ1-5
d_gene: .
v_gene: TRBV5-1
abundance: .
CDR3aa: CASSLEGHNSQPQHF
CDR3nt: TGCGCCAGCAGCTTGGAGGGACACAACTCTCAGCCCCAGCATTTT

j_gene: TRBJ2-5
d_gene: TRBD2
v_gene: TRBV4-1
abundance: .
CDR3aa: CASSQGVGGGGQETQYF
CDR3nt: TGCGCCAGCAGCCAAGGCGTGGGTGGGGGGGGACAAGAGACCCAGTACTTC

j_gene: TRBJ1-5
d_gene: .
v_gene: TRBV5-1
abundance: .
CDR3aa: CASSLVPGVEDQPQHF
CDR3nt: TGCGCCAGCAGCTTGGTACCCGGGGTCGAGGATCAGCCCCAGCATTTT

j_gene: TRBJ2-3
d_gene: TRBD2
v_gene: TRBV10-3
abundance: .
CDR3aa: CASLAGSSDTQYF
CDR3nt: TGTGCCAGTCTAGCGGGAAGCTCAGATACGCAGTATTTT

j_gene: TRBJ2-7
d_gene: TRBD2
v_gene: TRBV6-5
abundance: .
CDR3aa: CASSRTSGSYEQYF
CDR3nt: TGTGCCAGCAGCCGGACTAGCGGGTCATACGAGCAGTACTTC

j_gene: TRBJ1-5
d_gene: .
v_gene: TRBV7-9
abundance: once
CDR3aa: CASSRTGANQPQHF
CDR3nt: TGTGCCAGCAGCCGTACGGGCGCGAATCAGCCCCAGCATTTT